Listed below are T cell receptor beta chains from one sample, sequenced in a study of blood T cell repertoires in COVID-19. The protocol was immunoSEQ multiplex PCR, while the TCRdb copy is restricted to in-frame clones and leaves out a portion. The data show about 170,000 clones, approximately 88% seen once. Material: peripheral blood. The receptors shown here come from a man younger than 35 with active or convalescent COVID-19. Each CDR3 is given with its conserved first and last residue. Fields, in order: clone size, V gene, CDR3 length, J gene, D gene, CDR3 DNA, CDR3 protein. The D gene is left open where the match is weak. Expanded clones are given a class, and other clones once, few, many or no size at all.

size: NA; V: TRBV5-6; length: 15; J: TRBJ2-1; D: TRBD1; DNA: TGTGCCAGCAGCTGGGACAGGGGGCCCTACAATGAGCAGTTCTTC; CDR3: CASSWDRGPYNEQFF
size: NA; V: TRBV11-2; length: 15; J: TRBJ1-1; D: NA; DNA: TGTGCCAGCAGCTTAGGGTTAGGGAGGAACACTGAAGCTTTCTTT; CDR3: CASSLGLGRNTEAFF
size: NA; V: TRBV5-4; length: 13; J: TRBJ2-5; D: TRBD1; DNA: TGTGCCAGCAGCTTTAGGGGGCCGGAGACCCAGTACTTC; CDR3: CASSFRGPETQYF
size: NA; V: TRBV6-6; length: 12; J: TRBJ1-1; D: NA; DNA: TGTGCCAGCAGACCCCTTGGGACAGAAGCTTTCTTT; CDR3: CASRPLGTEAFF
size: once; V: TRBV19; length: 15; J: TRBJ1-5; D: NA; DNA: TGTGCCAGTAGTCCTACCGGACATCGCATTTGGCCCCAGCATTTT; CDR3: CASSPTGHRIWPQHF
size: NA; V: TRBV5-1; length: 13; J: TRBJ2-1; D: NA; DNA: TGCGCCAGCAGCTTGGTCGGGAACAATGAGCAGTTCTTC; CDR3: CASSLVGNNEQFF
size: NA; V: TRBV5-1; length: 16; J: TRBJ1-6; D: NA; DNA: TGCGCCAGCAGCTCAAACTACAGGAGAGAGAATTCACCCCTCCACTTT; CDR3: CASSSNYRRENSPLHF
size: NA; V: TRBV27; length: 15; J: TRBJ2-7; D: NA; DNA: TGTGCCAGCAGTTTATCGAACGGGGTCTCCTACGAGCAGTACTTC; CDR3: CASSLSNGVSYEQYF
size: NA; V: TRBV5-6; length: 13; J: TRBJ1-2; D: NA; DNA: TGTGCCAGCAGCTTGGAGCCAGGGAATGGCTACACCTTC; CDR3: CASSLEPGNGYTF
size: once; V: TRBV15; length: 15; J: TRBJ2-7; D: TRBD2; DNA: TGTGCCACCAGCAGGAGGGTAGCGGGAGAGGGCGAGCAGTACTTC; CDR3: CATSRRVAGEGEQYF
size: once; V: TRBV11-2; length: 15; J: TRBJ1-4; D: NA; DNA: TGTGCCAGCAGCAAAGACAGTTCCGACTATGAAAAACTGTTTTTT; CDR3: CASSKDSSDYEKLFF
size: NA; V: TRBV7-8; length: 14; J: TRBJ2-3; D: NA; DNA: TGTGCCAGCAGCTTAGACGGTAGCACAGATACGCAGTATTTT; CDR3: CASSLDGSTDTQYF
size: NA; V: TRBV18; length: 16; J: TRBJ2-2; D: TRBD1; DNA: TGTGCCAGCTCGGCCAAGGGACAGAGTAACACCGGGGAGCTGTTTTTT; CDR3: CASSAKGQSNTGELFF
size: NA; V: TRBV14; length: 16; J: TRBJ1-4; D: NA; DNA: TGTGCCAGCAGCTCAACTTGGGCCGCAACTAATGAAAAACTGTTTTTT; CDR3: CASSSTWAATNEKLFF
size: NA; V: TRBV11-2; length: 16; J: TRBJ2-1; D: TRBD1; DNA: TGTGCCAGCAGCACCCGCAGGGGACAGGGTTTAGATGAGCAGTTCTTC; CDR3: CASSTRRGQGLDEQFF
size: NA; V: TRBV15; length: 15; J: TRBJ1-5; D: NA; DNA: TGTGCCACCAGCAGAGAAGGGCAGGGCTCCCAGCCCCAGCATTTT; CDR3: CATSREGQGSQPQHF
size: NA; V: TRBV6-5; length: 14; J: TRBJ1-5; D: NA; DNA: TGTGCCAGCAGTTACTCGGGGCAGGAAGACCCCCAGCATTTT; CDR3: CASSYSGQEDPQHF
size: NA; V: TRBV25-1; length: 13; J: TRBJ1-4; D: NA; DNA: TGTGCCAGCAGTGACAGACTTAATGAAAAACTGTTTTTT; CDR3: CASSDRLNEKLFF
size: few; V: TRBV10-1; length: 13; J: TRBJ1-2; D: NA; DNA: TGCGCCAGCACCAGGGTCAGGCCCTATGGCTACACCTTC; CDR3: CASTRVRPYGYTF
size: NA; V: TRBV29-1; length: 13; J: TRBJ1-2; D: TRBD1; DNA: TGCAGCGTCGCCGGACAGGGTGATAGTGGCTACACCTTC; CDR3: CSVAGQGDSGYTF
size: NA; V: TRBV19; length: 16; J: TRBJ2-1; D: TRBD2; DNA: TGTGCCAGTAAACCCGATCCGGGACTAGTTTCTGTTGAGCAGTTCTTC; CDR3: CASKPDPGLVSVEQFF
size: NA; V: TRBV5-6; length: 14; J: TRBJ1-5; D: NA; DNA: TGTGCCAGCAGCTTGAGGGGGGGCCGTCAGCCCCAGCATTTT; CDR3: CASSLRGGRQPQHF
size: NA; V: TRBV21-1; length: 15; J: TRBJ2-7; D: NA; DNA: TGTGCCAGCAGCAAAGTTCAGGGGGCAACCTACGAGCAGTACTTC; CDR3: CASSKVQGATYEQYF
size: NA; V: TRBV14; length: 13; J: TRBJ1-1; D: NA; DNA: TGTGCCAGCAGCAGTACCAACGGGGCTGAAGCTTTCTTT; CDR3: CASSSTNGAEAFF
size: NA; V: TRBV11-2; length: 14; J: TRBJ1-3; D: NA; DNA: TGTGCCAGCAGCTTAGAGGCGTGGAGAAGCACCATATATTTT; CDR3: CASSLEAWRSTIYF
size: NA; V: TRBV19; length: 13; J: TRBJ1-1; D: NA; DNA: TGTGCCAGTTCTGTCCGGGGGGACACTGAAGCTTTCTTT; CDR3: CASSVRGDTEAFF
size: NA; V: TRBV6-6; length: 14; J: TRBJ1-5; D: TRBD1; DNA: TGTGCCAGCAGTCGAGACAGGGGGGGTCAGCCCCAGCATTTT; CDR3: CASSRDRGGQPQHF
size: NA; V: TRBV5-1; length: 14; J: TRBJ2-3; D: NA; DNA: TGCGCCAGCAGCTCGAGACAGGTCACAGATACGCAGTATTTT; CDR3: CASSSRQVTDTQYF
size: once; V: TRBV11-3; length: 16; J: TRBJ1-3; D: TRBD1; DNA: TGTGCCAGCAGCCCTGGGACAGGGCGATCTGGAAACACCATATATTTT; CDR3: CASSPGTGRSGNTIYF
size: NA; V: TRBV5-6; length: 16; J: TRBJ2-1; D: NA; DNA: TGTGCCAGCAGCTTGGTTGGCGGAAGGACATACAATGAGCAGTTCTTC; CDR3: CASSLVGGRTYNEQFF
size: NA; V: TRBV6-2/TRBV6-3; length: 16; J: TRBJ2-4; D: NA; DNA: TGTGCCAGCAGTCCCGCCCGGGGGTCGAGTATGTACATTCAGTACTTC; CDR3: CASSPARGSSMYIQYF